This is a list of T cell receptor beta chains from one sample in a study of blood T cell repertoires in COVID-19. Using immunoSEQ multiplex PCR, the repertoire was profiled, and TCRdb retains in-frame clones only, with some absent. The sample gives 250,000 to 400,000 clones, roughly 90% of which show up once; roughly 2.8% is in the top ten. The specimen sequenced was peripheral blood. The receptors were sampled from a woman in her 30s with COVID-19, enrolled during active disease. CDR3s include the opening cysteine and the closing phenylalanine or tryptophan. D genes are given only for firm matches. Not all rows give a size; the values are once, few, many and, for expanded clones, a class.

CDR3	DNA	D	size	V	J
CASSYFGGLDEQYF	TGTGCCAGCAGTTACTTCGGGGGGCTGGACGAGCAGTACTTC	-	-	TRBV6-6	TRBJ2-7
CAVQGGTEAFF	TGTGCCGTACAGGGTGGCACTGAAGCTTTCTTT	-	-	TRBV2	TRBJ1-1
CASSQDLGGDKTQYF	TGTGCCAGCAGCCAAGATCTCGGAGGGGATAAGACCCAGTACTTC	-	few	TRBV3-1/TRBV3-2	TRBJ2-5
CASSVARGWTGELFF	TGTGCCAGCAGCGTAGCAAGGGGGTGGACCGGGGAGCTGTTTTTT	-	-	TRBV9	TRBJ2-2
CASSPGQGNEKLFF	TGTGCCAGCAGCCCGGGACAGGGGAATGAAAAACTGTTTTTT	TRBD1	-	TRBV5-6	TRBJ1-4
CASSWLVRDTQYF	TGTGCCAGCAGTTGGCTAGTCCGAGATACGCAGTATTTT	-	-	TRBV6-2/TRBV6-3	TRBJ2-3
CAIRQGQNTEAFF	TGTGCCATACGACAGGGCCAGAACACTGAAGCTTTCTTT	TRBD1	-	TRBV6-5	TRBJ1-1
CSSQIDTEAFF	TGCAGTTCCCAGATCGACACTGAAGCTTTCTTT	-	-	TRBV20-1	TRBJ1-1
CASSLTTGAYEQYF	TGTGCCAGCAGTTTAACGACAGGGGCCTACGAGCAGTACTTC	TRBD1	few	TRBV27	TRBJ2-7
CASSRRGGKTYGYTF	TGTGCCAGCAGTCGCCGCGGGGGGAAAACTTATGGCTACACCTTC	-	-	TRBV6-5	TRBJ1-2
CASSFPGEKLFF	TGTGCCAGCAGCTTTCCCGGTGAAAAACTGTTTTTT	-	-	TRBV5-4	TRBJ1-4
CAWSVGLVGEVGYTF	TGTGCCTGGAGTGTAGGATTGGTAGGGGAGGTTGGCTACACCTTC	-	-	TRBV30	TRBJ1-2
CASGAYGYTF	TGTGCCAGCGGAGCGTATGGCTACACCTTC	-	-	TRBV28	TRBJ1-2
CASSPLANTEAFF	TGTGCCAGCAGCCCCTTAGCAAACACTGAAGCTTTCTTT	-	few	TRBV12-3/TRBV12-4	TRBJ1-1
CASSQSTVIAKNIQYF	TGTGCCAGCAGCCAATCTACGGTTATAGCCAAAAACATTCAGTACTTC	-	-	TRBV16	TRBJ2-4
CASSGSGRAYNEQFF	TGTGCCAGCAGCGGTAGCGGGAGGGCCTACAATGAGCAGTTCTTC	TRBD2	-	TRBV2	TRBJ2-1
CSVQDRGGTEAFF	TGCAGCGTGCAAGACAGGGGAGGAACTGAAGCTTTCTTT	TRBD1	-	TRBV29-1	TRBJ1-1
CASSGSAVNSPLHF	TGTGCCAGCAGTGGTTCTGCAGTTAATTCACCCCTCCACTTT	-	-	TRBV2	TRBJ1-6
CASSLTTTQETQYF	TGTGCCAGCAGCTTAACAACTACTCAAGAGACCCAGTACTTC	-	-	TRBV5-4	TRBJ2-5
CATSDLTGGKGQPQHF	TGTGCCACCAGTGATCTCACAGGGGGCAAAGGCCAGCCCCAGCATTTT	TRBD1	once	TRBV24-1	TRBJ1-5
CASSLALIGGNTEAFF	TGTGCCAGCAGCTTAGCGCTGATAGGGGGCAACACTGAAGCTTTCTTT	TRBD1	-	TRBV7-8	TRBJ1-1
CASSSDRAGYGYTF	TGCGCCAGCAGCTCCGACAGGGCGGGATATGGCTACACCTTC	TRBD1	-	TRBV5-1	TRBJ1-2
CSASAGQGDYGYTF	TGCAGTGCTAGTGCCGGACAGGGCGACTATGGCTACACCTTC	TRBD1	-	TRBV20-1	TRBJ1-2
CSVPENNEQFF	TGCAGCGTCCCCGAGAACAATGAGCAGTTCTTC	-	few	TRBV29-1	TRBJ2-1
CASSPLAGKNTEAFF	TGTGCCAGCTCACCACTGGCAGGGAAGAACACTGAAGCTTTCTTT	-	-	TRBV18	TRBJ1-1
CATSRDSAGELFF	TGTGCCACCAGCAGAGACAGCGCCGGGGAGCTGTTTTTT	-	-	TRBV15	TRBJ2-2
CASSLAPRSETQYF	TGCGCCAGCAGCTTGGCCCCTAGGTCAGAGACCCAGTACTTC	-	-	TRBV5-1	TRBJ2-5
CASSPRQGAGGELFF	TGTGCCAGCAGCCCCCGACAGGGGGCGGGCGGGGAGCTGTTTTTT	TRBD1	-	TRBV9	TRBJ2-2
CASSDRRQKGRNVEAFF	TGTGCCAGCAGTGACAGGCGACAGAAGGGTAGGAATGTTGAAGCTTTCTTT	-	-	TRBV2	TRBJ1-1
CASSDLSVQGGSGNTIYF	TGTGCCAGCAGTGACCTTTCCGTTCAAGGGGGCTCTGGAAACACCATATATTTT	-	once	TRBV6-1	TRBJ1-3
CASSAGLAGSYEQYF	TGCGCCAGCAGCGCCGGACTAGCGGGGTCCTACGAGCAGTACTTC	TRBD2	-	TRBV5-1	TRBJ2-7
CASSEDRGKTYGYTF	TGTGCCAGCAGCGAAGACAGGGGAAAAACCTATGGCTACACCTTC	TRBD1	-	TRBV6-1	TRBJ1-2
CSAEGVNSYEQYF	TGCAGCGCCGAGGGGGTCAACTCCTACGAGCAGTACTTC	-	-	TRBV29-1	TRBJ2-7
CASSLEQGYTEAFF	TGTGCCAGCAGCTTGGAACAGGGGTACACTGAAGCTTTCTTT	TRBD1	-	TRBV5-8	TRBJ1-1
CASNQQGTDTQYF	TGTGCCAGCAACCAACAGGGGACAGATACGCAGTATTTT	TRBD1	once	TRBV2	TRBJ2-3
CASRGQGVNEQYF	TGCGCCAGCAGGGGACAGGGGGTGAACGAGCAGTACTTC	TRBD1	-	TRBV5-1	TRBJ2-7
CASSLVPGPYGYTF	TGCGCCAGCAGCTTGGTGCCAGGGCCTTATGGCTACACCTTC	-	-	TRBV5-1	TRBJ1-2
CSVGRQAHEQYF	TGCAGCGTTGGCAGACAGGCCCACGAGCAGTACTTC	-	-	TRBV29-1	TRBJ2-7
CASSYRQGGTQYF	TGTGCCAGCAGCTACCGCCAGGGTGGTACGCAGTATTTT	-	-	TRBV5-8	TRBJ2-3
CASSLPRQGLNTEAFF	TGTGCCAGCAGCTTACCAAGACAGGGACTTAACACTGAAGCTTTCTTT	TRBD1	many	TRBV5-4	TRBJ1-1
CSASNSGGGTEAFF	TGCAGTGCTAGTAATTCAGGGGGCGGCACTGAAGCTTTCTTT	TRBD1	-	TRBV20-1	TRBJ1-1
CASSQDGLGTGLYEQYF	TGTGCCAGCAGCCAAGACGGCCTGGGGACAGGCCTCTACGAGCAGTACTTC	TRBD1	-	TRBV14	TRBJ2-7
CASSRQGSSAEAFF	TGTGCCAGCAGCCGCCAGGGGAGTAGCGCTGAAGCTTTCTTT	-	few	TRBV11-3	TRBJ1-1
CASMMGLDRETQYF	TGTGCCAGCATGATGGGACTAGATCGGGAGACCCAGTACTTC	TRBD2	-	TRBV27	TRBJ2-5
CASTKLDRADGELFF	TGTGCCAGTACCAAACTGGACAGGGCTGACGGGGAGCTGTTTTTT	TRBD1	few	TRBV19	TRBJ2-2
CASSLIGNTEAFF	TGTGCCAGCAGTTTAATCGGGAACACTGAAGCTTTCTTT	-	-	TRBV6-2/TRBV6-3	TRBJ1-1
CASSTPLAGLDTGELFF	TGTGCCAGTAGTACCCCCCTTGCGGGCCTAGACACCGGGGAGCTGTTTTTT	-	few	TRBV19	TRBJ2-2
CASQGFSMNTEAFF	TGTGCCAGCCAGGGATTCTCCATGAACACTGAAGCTTTCTTT	-	once	TRBV6-5	TRBJ1-1
CASSFKTGTDSTGELFF	TGTGCCAGCAGTTTCAAGACCGGGACAGATAGCACCGGGGAGCTGTTTTTT	TRBD1	-	TRBV27	TRBJ2-2